This T cell receptor (beta chain) comes out of a study of shared clonotypes between healthy human individuals. Across the study: Per donor, CD8 memory used one plate, CD8 naive used two, CD4 memory used three and CD4 naive used three.

Trimming stripped 6 bases from V and 5 bases from J, with 20 bases between. The CDR3 has 15 residues. Per the germline V gene, CDR1 is SGHDT and CDR2 is YYEEEE. Clones were read by immunoSEQ multiplex PCR, and TCRdb kept only the in-frame ones, dropping some. The table has around 650,000 clones, about 96% seen once. Positive CCR7 selection of CD45RO-negative cells yielded the naive CD8 cells, and terminally differentiated effector memory CD45RA+ cells were excluded. Every donor, a Caucasian adult, lived in Nashville, Tennessee. The TCR sequence derives from a woman aged 25 to 45 in good health. The sample consisted of naive CD8+ T cells sorted from blood. The chain links TRBV5-6 to TRBJ1-1; perhaps TRBD1 as D (6 bases). The CDR3 DNA follows: TGTGCCAGCACCGATGGGTGGGGCAGGGGTACTGAAGCTTTCTTT. It yields the protein CASTDGWGRGTEAFF.